This passage covers 4 T cell receptor beta chains from one sample sequenced in a study of human T cells and chemical hapten exposure. In TCRdb, the RACE reads were re-called with MiXCR into one record per CDR3 protein. The sample holds about 160,000 distinct CDR3 sequences, around a quarter seen once. This sample's time point: patch test 3, about 24 weeks after DPC sensitization. The treatment denotes: therapeutic diphenylcyclopropenone sensitization with weekly scalp DPC. The source material was whole blood, sampled in connection with sensitization to the hapten diphenylcyclopropenone (DPC). The receptors come from a woman aged 18-30 years with alopecia areata. Some clones in this sample may be carry-over from other donors' samples.

This sequence joins TRBV20-1 and TRBJ2-3, with D unresolved. Germline loops: CDR1 DFQATT, CDR2 SNEGSKA (reference sequence). V was clipped by 6 bases and J by 4 bases, with 8 bases between them. The CDR3 is 11 residues long. The CDR3 here is CSAILADTQYF. The DNA of the CDR3 is TGCAGTGCAATCCTGGCAGATACGCAGTATTTT.

The chain uses TRBV7-2 and TRBJ2-7; 7 bases map to TRBD2. CDR1 SGHTA and CDR2 FQGNSA come from the germline V gene. The CDR3 totals 15 residues. The ends lost 5 bases at V and 4 bases at J; junction bases unmatched: 11. The CDR3 protein is CASSRSGTTRYEQYF. The CDR3 region has the DNA TGTGCCAGCAGCCGATCCGGGACTACCAGATACGAGCAGTACTTC.

This clonotype was observed a few times. The chain has TRBV15 and TRBJ2-7, with TRBD1 as a possible D gene (5 bases). CDR3 length equals 16 residues. The V and J ends lost 0 bases and 2 bases respectively, with 14 bases between them. Germline loops: CDR1 LNHNV, CDR2 YYDKDF (reference sequence). CDR3 DNA: TGTGCCACCAGCAGAGATGCAGGGCAGACGACCTACGAGCAGTACTTC. Translating gives CATSRDAGQTTYEQYF.

This clonotype was recorded at least ten times. The chain joins TRBV29-1 to TRBJ1-5; D is undetermined. Germline V gene data show CDR1 as SQVTM and CDR2 as ANQGSEA. The CDR3 consists of 13 residues. Trimming took 3 bases from V and 0 from J, leaving 6 bases between them. For the CDR3, the DNA is TGCAGCGTTGAGGTGACTAGCAATCAGCCCCAGCATTTT. Residues: CSVEVTSNQPQHF. Combining the CDR3 with reference TRBV29-1 and TRBJ1-5 gives the whole variable domain SAVISQKPSRDICQRGTSLTIQCQVDSQVTMMFWYRQQPGQSLTLIATANQGSEATYESGFVIDKFPISRPNLTFSTLTVSNMSPEDSSIYLCSVEVTSNQPQHFGDGTRLSIL.